The 3 T cell receptor beta chains below come from one sample, sequenced in a study of shared clonotypes between healthy human individuals (dated by TCRdb to 2018 to 2020). The library was made by the immunoSEQ multiplex PCR assay. TCRdb stores this immuneACCESS table with in-frame sequences only. Part of the clones is absent; in the studies checked, under half of the shortfall reflects unresolved V genes, and no reason is known for the rest. This sample gives approximately 2,000,000 clones in total; 93% of them show up just once. Of the sample, around 1.7% is held by the ten largest clones. CD8 naive samples consisted of CD45RO-negative cells that were positively selected for CCR7, yielding a CD45RA+CCR7+ population without TemRA cells. The sample consisted of naive CD8+ T cells from PBMCs. Taken with the paper, the label for cell subset or site translates to: CD45RA+CCR7+. Receptors originate from a man between 18 and 35 years old in good health. Some clones in this sample may be carry-over from other donors' samples.

This sequence joins TRBV9 and TRBJ1-2; D perhaps matches TRBD1 (6 bases). The germline CDR1 and CDR2 sequences are SGDLS and YYNGEE. Trimming removed 3 bases at V and 6 bases at J, with 15 bases between. This CDR3 has 14 amino acids. The CDR3 region is CASSDSNRAHGYTF. The CDR3 region has the DNA TGTGCCAGCAGCGACTCGAACAGGGCCCATGGCTACACCTTC.

This chain joins TRBV28 and TRBJ1-5; the D gene is possibly TRBD1 (5 bases). The length of the CDR3 is 16 residues. CDR1 and CDR2 (germline): MDHEN, SYDVKM. V dropped 1 base and J dropped 3 bases, with 13 bases sitting between them. CDR3 sequence reads: CASSLFLTGTNQPQHF. Here the CDR3 DNA reads TGTGCCAGCAGTTTATTCCTCACAGGTACCAATCAGCCCCAGCATTTT.

The gene calls are TRBV7-2 and TRBJ2-1; 8 bases line up with TRBD1. The V segment lost 1 base and the J segment 3 bases; nucleotides outside the gene matches: 2. The length of the CDR3 is 15 residues. CDR1 SGHTA and CDR2 FQGNSA come from the germline V gene. This chain's CDR3 is CASSLGQGIYNEQFF. CDR3 DNA: TGTGCCAGCAGCTTAGGACAGGGGATCTACAATGAGCAGTTCTTC.